This TCR beta chain was obtained from a study of blood T cell repertoires in COVID-19. Study-wide context: Samples of COVID-19 (acute and convalescent) were obtained from the United States, Italy and Spain. The cDNA or gDNA used as material had been derived from T cells, B-cell-depleted T cells, or PBMCs.

In the source study's methods: Reference gene primer amplification yielded estimated nucleated cell counts. Generated by immunoSEQ multiplex PCR, the TCRdb table keeps only in-frame clones and is missing some. The V and J calls and clone size are taken from that table; D and trimming were inferred from the DNA. Of 130,000 to 150,000 clones detected, around 90% appear once; the ten largest clones hold roughly 1.6%. V trimming: 0 bases; J trimming: 1 base; junction bases outside the gene matches: 3. Germline V gives CDR1 GTSNPN, CDR2 SVGIG (reference sequence). The CDR3 is made up of 15 amino acids. This sequence originates from a human donor in a cohort sampled during active COVID-19. The sequencing sample was made of peripheral blood. This sequence joins TRBV30 and TRBJ2-3; 8 nucleotides agree with TRBD1. The CDR3 DNA is TGTGCCTGGAGTGTGAAGGGACAGGGCACAGATACGCAGTATTTT. It yields the protein CAWSVKGQGTDTQYF.